This T cell receptor (beta chain) was sequenced during a study of control samples from healthy donors and cancer patients. The CDR3 is 13 residues long. With 5 bases removed from V and 4 bases from J, the gap between germline ends came to 12 bases. In germline, CDR1 is SGHAT, CDR2 FQNNGV. Some clones are missing from TCRdb's copy, which holds only in-frame ones; the method was immunoSEQ multiplex PCR. The table includes 99,000 or so clones, around 82% detected once. The sequence came from a man between 60 and 70 years old in good health. The sequenced sample consisted of blood. The chain couples TRBV11-2 to TRBJ2-7, with D unclear. CDR3 nucleotides: TGTGCCAGCAGCGGAAGCCCCCCTTACGAGCAGTACTTC. Protein sequence: CASSGSPPYEQYF.